The text below deals with one T cell receptor beta chain. The ends were cut back, 3 bases at V and 8 bases at J, with 14 bases in the middle. Per germline, CDR1 SGHRS and CDR2 YFSETQ. This CDR3 has 14 residues. Data came from immunoSEQ multiplex PCR; TCRdb stores just in-frame clones and leaves some out. The sample gives 100,000 to 150,000 clones, about 95% of which show up once; around 3.6% is in the top ten. The data originate from a study of control samples from healthy donors and cancer patients. The chain employs TRBV5-1 and TRBJ1-4; D is ambiguous. The sequence derives from a man younger than 45 in good health. The sample taken for sequencing was blood. The CDR3 sequence: CASSSDVPREKLFF. CDR3 nucleotides: TGCGCCAGCAGCTCGGACGTCCCCCGGGAAAAACTGTTTTTT.